This TCR beta chain was captured in a study of blood T cells in healthy people across ages. Study-wide results and caveats: Aged donors had fewer naive CD4+ cells and lower diversity than long-lived donors.

A second PCR, run for about 6 to 11 cycles, used a sample-barcoded 5' primer plus a J-beta primer mix. TCRdb fed the 5' RACE reads into MiXCR, producing one record per CDR3 protein. Here the sample spans approximately 800,000 distinct CDR3 sequences, under 40% being singletons. About this clonotype itself: Its antigen is still unknown.

V dropped 1 base and J dropped 1 base, with 9 bases sitting between them. CDR1 is LGHNA and CDR2 is YSLEER in the germline V gene. CDR3 size: 15 residues. This TCR was sampled from a man younger than 30 in good health. Sequencing was done on a sample of blood. The chain has TRBV4-3 and TRBJ2-3; TRBD2 is a possible D gene (5 bases). The CDR3 DNA sequence: TGCGCCAGCAGCCAAGGGGGAGTCGGCACAGATACGCAGTATTTT. It yields the protein CASSQGGVGTDTQYF.